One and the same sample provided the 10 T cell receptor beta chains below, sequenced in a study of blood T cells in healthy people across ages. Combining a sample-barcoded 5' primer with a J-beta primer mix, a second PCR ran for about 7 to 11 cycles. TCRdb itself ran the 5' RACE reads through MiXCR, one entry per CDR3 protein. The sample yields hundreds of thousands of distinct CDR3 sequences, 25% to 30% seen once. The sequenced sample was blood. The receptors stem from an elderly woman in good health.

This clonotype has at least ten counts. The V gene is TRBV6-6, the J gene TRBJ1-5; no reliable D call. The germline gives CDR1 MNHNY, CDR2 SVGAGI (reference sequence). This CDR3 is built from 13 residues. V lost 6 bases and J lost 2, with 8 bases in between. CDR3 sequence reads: CASSHRGNQPQHF. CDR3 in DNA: TGTGCCAGCAGCCACCGGGGCAATCAGCCCCAGCATTTT.

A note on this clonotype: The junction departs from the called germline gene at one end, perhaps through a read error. The CDR3 coding sequence is TGCAGTGCCCCACAAAGAGGCGGGGTGCTGCTCTTC. Protein sequence: CSAPQRGGVLLF. This chain connects TRBV20-1 to TRBJ2-1; D might be TRBD2 (6 bases). The CDR3 totals 12 residues. Per the germline V gene, CDR1 is DFQATT and CDR2 is SNEGSKA (reference sequence).

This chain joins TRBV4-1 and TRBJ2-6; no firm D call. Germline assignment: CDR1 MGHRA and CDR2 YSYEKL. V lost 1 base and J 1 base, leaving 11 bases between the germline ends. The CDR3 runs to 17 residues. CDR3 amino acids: CASSQVWGVSGANVLTF. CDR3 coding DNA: TGCGCCAGCAGCCAAGTCTGGGGTGTGTCTGGGGCCAACGTCCTGACTTTC.

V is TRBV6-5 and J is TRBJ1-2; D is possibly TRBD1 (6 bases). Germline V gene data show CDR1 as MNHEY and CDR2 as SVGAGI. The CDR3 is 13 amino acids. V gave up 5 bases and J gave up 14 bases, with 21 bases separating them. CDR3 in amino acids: CASSRSGTKGETF. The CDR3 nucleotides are TGTGCCAGCAGTAGATCCGGGACAAAGGGGGAAACCTTC.

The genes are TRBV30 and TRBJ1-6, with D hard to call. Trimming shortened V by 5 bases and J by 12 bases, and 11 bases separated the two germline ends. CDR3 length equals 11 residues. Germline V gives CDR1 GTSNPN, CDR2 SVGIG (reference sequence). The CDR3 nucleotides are TGTGCCTGGCGTCTGGGAGGACCCCTCCACTTT. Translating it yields CAWRLGGPLHF.

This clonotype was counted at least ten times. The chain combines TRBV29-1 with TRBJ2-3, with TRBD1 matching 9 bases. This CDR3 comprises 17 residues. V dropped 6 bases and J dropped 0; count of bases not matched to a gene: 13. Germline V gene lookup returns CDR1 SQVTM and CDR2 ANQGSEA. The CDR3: CSVAGTGRATSTDTQYF. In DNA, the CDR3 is TGCAGCGTGGCCGGGACAGGGAGAGCGACTAGCACAGATACGCAGTATTTT.

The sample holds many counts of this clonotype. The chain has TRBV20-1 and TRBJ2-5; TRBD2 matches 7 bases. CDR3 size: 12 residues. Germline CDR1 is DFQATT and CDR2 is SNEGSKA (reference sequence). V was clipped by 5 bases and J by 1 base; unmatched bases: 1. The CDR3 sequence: CSAGGGQETQYF. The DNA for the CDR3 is TGCAGTGCTGGGGGGGGCCAAGAGACCCAGTACTTC.

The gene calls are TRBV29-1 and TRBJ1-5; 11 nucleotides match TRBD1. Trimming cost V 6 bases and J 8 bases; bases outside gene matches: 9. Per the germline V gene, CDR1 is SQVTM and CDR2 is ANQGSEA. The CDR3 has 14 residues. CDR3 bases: TGCAGCGTGGCCGGGACAGGGGGTACGGAGCCCCAGCATTTT. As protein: CSVAGTGGTEPQHF.

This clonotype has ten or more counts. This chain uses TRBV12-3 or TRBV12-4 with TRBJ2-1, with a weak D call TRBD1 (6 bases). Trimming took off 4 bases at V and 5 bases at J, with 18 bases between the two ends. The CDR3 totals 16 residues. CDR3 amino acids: CASSSHPPRGHNEQFF. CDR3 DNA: TGTGCCAGCAGTTCCCACCCACCCAGGGGACACAATGAGCAGTTCTTC.

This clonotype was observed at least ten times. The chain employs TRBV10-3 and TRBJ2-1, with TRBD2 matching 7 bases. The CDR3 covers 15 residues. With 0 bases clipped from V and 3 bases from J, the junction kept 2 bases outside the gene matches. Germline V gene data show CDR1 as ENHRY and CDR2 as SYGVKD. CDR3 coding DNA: TGTGCCATCAGTGAGTCGCGGGGGAACTACAATGAGCAGTTCTTC. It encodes CAISESRGNYNEQFF.